This is a list of T cell receptor beta chains from one sample in a study of blood T cell repertoires in COVID-19. Clones were read by immunoSEQ multiplex PCR, and TCRdb kept only the in-frame ones, dropping some. There are 120,000 to 150,000 clones in the sample; more than 65% occur only once, and 7.2% lies in the top ten. Sequenced material: peripheral blood. These receptors were collected from a woman between 50 and 59 years old in a cohort sampled during active or convalescent COVID-19. CDR3s leave out the opening cysteine and the closing phenylalanine or tryptophan. Not every row has a clone size; where given, it reads once, few, many or a size class.

size | J | V | CDR3
- | TRBJ2-1 | TRBV7-9 | ASSYKSAGVSEQF
- | TRBJ2-3 | TRBV10-3 | AISGTIGGRSDTQY
once | TRBJ1-2 | TRBV5-1 | ASSPIDDRGPNYGYT
- | TRBJ1-1 | TRBV12-3/TRBV12-4 | ASILGNTEAF
- | TRBJ2-5 | TRBV7-3 | ASSLTVGGGTQY
few | TRBJ1-2 | TRBV6-1 | ASSPGTNYGYT
- | TRBJ2-7 | TRBV18 | ASSPGGVYEQY
- | TRBJ1-2 | TRBV7-9 | ASSLRGLSYGYT
- | TRBJ2-3 | TRBV2 | ASSLSTDTQY
- | TRBJ2-1 | TRBV10-3 | AISPDSKFREQF
- | TRBJ2-5 | TRBV11-2 | ASSTIGLEKETQY
- | TRBJ2-7 | TRBV18 | ASSPGTTHEQY
- | TRBJ1-2 | TRBV25-1 | ASDSPPVLSGYT
- | TRBJ1-5 | TRBV7-4 | ASSSRPMTGCNQPQH
- | TRBJ1-2 | TRBV27 | ASSKGTGGSYT
- | TRBJ2-5 | TRBV2 | ASKGGLALETQY
- | TRBJ2-5 | TRBV7-3 | ASSLTGLTAVQETQY
- | TRBJ2-7 | TRBV19 | ASSVADRLTYEQY
- | TRBJ2-1 | TRBV4-1 | ASSQDRVAGYNEQF
few | TRBJ1-4 | TRBV6-5 | ASRKTGTGGEGLF
- | TRBJ2-7 | TRBV5-6 | ASSWTQGNYEQY
- | TRBJ2-1 | TRBV6-5 | ASSYSGPRSDEQF
- | TRBJ2-1 | TRBV7-9 | ASTIPGGREQF
- | TRBJ2-2 | TRBV24-1 | ATSDPRVGGNTGELF
- | TRBJ1-6 | TRBV7-3 | ASSLTSGGSPLH
- | TRBJ1-5 | TRBV2 | ASSGTVYQPQH
- | TRBJ1-1 | TRBV7-8 | ASSLARVLDTEAF
once | TRBJ2-1 | TRBV10-3 | AISDRGGEYNEQF
once | TRBJ2-3 | TRBV3-1/TRBV3-2 | ASSHGPSSESSTDTQY
- | TRBJ1-3 | TRBV7-2 | ASSAGSGNTIY
- | TRBJ1-4 | TRBV18 | ASSPRAQGLGEKLF
- | TRBJ1-1 | TRBV5-5 | ASSLGRNRGPKTEAF
- | TRBJ1-2 | TRBV5-5 | ASSLANSPYGYT
- | TRBJ2-5 | TRBV24-1 | ATSDLGQGGETQY
once | TRBJ1-2 | TRBV3-1/TRBV3-2 | ASSQRRGLGYGYT
- | TRBJ1-2 | TRBV27 | ASSPTLAGGYT
- | TRBJ2-7 | TRBV29-1 | SARLGRYEQY
- | TRBJ1-2 | TRBV13 | ASSSRDRGGYT
- | TRBJ2-7 | TRBV18 | ASSPTPGQFGEQY